The entry below gives a single TCR beta chain sequence along with its context. The antigen is undetermined. The table came from immunoSEQ multiplex PCR; TCRdb's copy has only in-frame clones and leaves some out. The sample has approximately 2,800 clones; roughly 32% are singletons. This sample stems from a study of T cells in localized non-small cell lung cancer. Study-wide results and limits: Tumor showed lower T cell clonality than uninvolved adjacent lung, where it was highest. Paired adjacent lung recovered a median about 60 of the top 100 tumor clones. With higher T cell density in blood came longer overall survival.

CDR1 SGHNT and CDR2 YENEEA come from the germline V gene. V lost 3 bases and J lost 5, with 22 bases in between. The CDR3 is 17 residues long. The input for sequencing was lung tumor tissue, taken before any cancer treatment. This chain uses TRBV11-3 with TRBJ2-5; tentative D call: TRBD2 (6 bases). The TCR originated in a female donor older than 55 with stage II squamous cell lung carcinoma. CDR3: CASSLGGGMGSMETQYF. CDR3 nucleotide sequence: TGTGCCAGCAGCTTGGGTGGAGGGATGGGATCGATGGAGACCCAGTACTTC.